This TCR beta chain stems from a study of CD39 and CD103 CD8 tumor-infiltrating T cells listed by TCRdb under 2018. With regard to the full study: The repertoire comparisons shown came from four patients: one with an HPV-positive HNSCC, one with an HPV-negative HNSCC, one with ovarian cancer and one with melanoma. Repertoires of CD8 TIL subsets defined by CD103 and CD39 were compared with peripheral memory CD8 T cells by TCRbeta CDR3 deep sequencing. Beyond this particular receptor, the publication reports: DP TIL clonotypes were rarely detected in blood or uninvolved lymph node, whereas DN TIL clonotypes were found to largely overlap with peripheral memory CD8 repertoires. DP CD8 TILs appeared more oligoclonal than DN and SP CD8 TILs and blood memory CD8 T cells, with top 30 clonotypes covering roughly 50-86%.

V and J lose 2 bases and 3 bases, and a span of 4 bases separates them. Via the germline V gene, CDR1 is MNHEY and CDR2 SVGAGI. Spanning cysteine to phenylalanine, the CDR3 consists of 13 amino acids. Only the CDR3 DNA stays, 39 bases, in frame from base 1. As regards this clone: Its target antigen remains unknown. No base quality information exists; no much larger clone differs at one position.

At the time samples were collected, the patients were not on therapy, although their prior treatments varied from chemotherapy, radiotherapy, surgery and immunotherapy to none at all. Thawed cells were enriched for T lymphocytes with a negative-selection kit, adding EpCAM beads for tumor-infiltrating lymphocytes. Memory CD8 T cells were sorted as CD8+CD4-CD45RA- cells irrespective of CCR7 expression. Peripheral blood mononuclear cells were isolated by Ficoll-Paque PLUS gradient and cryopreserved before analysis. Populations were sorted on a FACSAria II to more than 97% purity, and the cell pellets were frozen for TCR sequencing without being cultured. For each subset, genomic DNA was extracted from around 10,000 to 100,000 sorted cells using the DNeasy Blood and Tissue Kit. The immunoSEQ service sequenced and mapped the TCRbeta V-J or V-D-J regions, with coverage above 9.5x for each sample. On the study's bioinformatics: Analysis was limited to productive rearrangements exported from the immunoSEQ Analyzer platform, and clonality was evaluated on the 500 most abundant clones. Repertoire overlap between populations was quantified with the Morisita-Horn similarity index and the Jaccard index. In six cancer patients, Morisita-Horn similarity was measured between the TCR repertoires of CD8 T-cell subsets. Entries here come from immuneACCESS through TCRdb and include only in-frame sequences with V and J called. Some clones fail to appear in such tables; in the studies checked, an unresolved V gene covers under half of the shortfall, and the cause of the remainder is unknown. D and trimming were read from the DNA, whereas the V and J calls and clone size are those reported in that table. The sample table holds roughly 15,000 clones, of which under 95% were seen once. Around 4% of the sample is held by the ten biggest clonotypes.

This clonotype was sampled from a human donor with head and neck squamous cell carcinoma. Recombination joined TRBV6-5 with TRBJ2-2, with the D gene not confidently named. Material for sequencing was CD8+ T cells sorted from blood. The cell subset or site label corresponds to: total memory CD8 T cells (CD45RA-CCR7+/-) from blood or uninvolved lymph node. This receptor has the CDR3 CASSYTHTGELFF. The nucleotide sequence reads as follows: TGTGCCAGCAGTTACACCCACACCGGGGAGCTGTTTTTT.